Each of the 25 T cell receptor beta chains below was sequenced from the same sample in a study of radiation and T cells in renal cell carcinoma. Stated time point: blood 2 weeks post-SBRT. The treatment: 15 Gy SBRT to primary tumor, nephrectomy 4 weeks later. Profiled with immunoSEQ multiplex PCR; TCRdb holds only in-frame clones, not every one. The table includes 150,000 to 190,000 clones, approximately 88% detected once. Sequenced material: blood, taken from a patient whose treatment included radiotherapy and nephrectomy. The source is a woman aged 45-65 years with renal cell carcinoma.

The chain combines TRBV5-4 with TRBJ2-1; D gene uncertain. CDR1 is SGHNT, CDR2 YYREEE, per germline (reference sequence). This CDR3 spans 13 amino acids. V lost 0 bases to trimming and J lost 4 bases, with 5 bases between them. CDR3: CASSLVQYNEQFF. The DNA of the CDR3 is TGTGCCAGCAGCTTGGTTCAGTACAATGAGCAGTTCTTC.

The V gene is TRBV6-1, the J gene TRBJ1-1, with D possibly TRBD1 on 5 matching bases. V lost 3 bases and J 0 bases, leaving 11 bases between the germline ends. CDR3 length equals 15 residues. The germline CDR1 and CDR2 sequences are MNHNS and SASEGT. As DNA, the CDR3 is TGTGCCAGCAGTGACGTGGGGACGGTGAACACTGAAGCTTTCTTT. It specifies CASSDVGTVNTEAFF.

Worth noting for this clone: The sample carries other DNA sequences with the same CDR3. The DNA for the CDR3 is TGTGCCAGCAGCTCCAGGACTAGCGGGGGCACAGATACGCAGTATTTT. Translation gives CASSSRTSGGTDTQYF. The chain uses TRBV7-9 and TRBJ2-3; 12 bases map to TRBD2. The CDR3 length is 16 residues. The germline gives CDR1 SEHNR, CDR2 FQNEAQ (reference sequence). Unmatched junction bases numbered 3, after V lost 4 bases and J lost 1 base.

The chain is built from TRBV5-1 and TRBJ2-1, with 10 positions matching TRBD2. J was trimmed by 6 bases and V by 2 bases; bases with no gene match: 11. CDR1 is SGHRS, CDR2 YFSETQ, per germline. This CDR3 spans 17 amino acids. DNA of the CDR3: TGCGCCAGCAGCTTACCCGCCGGGACTAGCGTCATCAATGAGCAGTTCTTC. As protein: CASSLPAGTSVINEQFF.

The chain's CDR3 is CASSVLAEETQYF. In nucleotides, the CDR3 is TGTGCCAGCAGTGTACTAGCGGAAGAGACCCAGTACTTC. This chain connects TRBV2 to TRBJ2-5; TRBD2 matches 8 bases. Germline CDR1 is SNHLY and CDR2 is FYNNEI. The ends lost 4 bases at V and 3 bases at J; junction bases unmatched: 1. The CDR3 runs to 13 residues.

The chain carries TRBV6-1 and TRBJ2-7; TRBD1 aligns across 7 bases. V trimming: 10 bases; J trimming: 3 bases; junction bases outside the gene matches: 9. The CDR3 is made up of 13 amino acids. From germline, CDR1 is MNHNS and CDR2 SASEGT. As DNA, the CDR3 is TGTGCCACCTCGGACAGGACGAACTACGAGCAGTACTTC. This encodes CATSDRTNYEQYF.

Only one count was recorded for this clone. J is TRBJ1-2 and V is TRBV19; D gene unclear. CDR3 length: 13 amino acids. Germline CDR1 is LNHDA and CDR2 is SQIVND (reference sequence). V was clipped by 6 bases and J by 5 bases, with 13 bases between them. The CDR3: CASRRMEAYGYTF. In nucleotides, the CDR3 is TGTGCCAGTAGACGGATGGAGGCTTATGGCTACACCTTC.

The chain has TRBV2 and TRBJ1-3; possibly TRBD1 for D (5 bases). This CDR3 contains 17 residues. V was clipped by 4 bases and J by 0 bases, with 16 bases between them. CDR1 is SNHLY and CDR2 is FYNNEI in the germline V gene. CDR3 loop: CASSGAGRPNSGNTIYF. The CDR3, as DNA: TGTGCCAGCAGTGGGGCGGGGCGGCCTAACTCTGGAAACACCATATATTTT. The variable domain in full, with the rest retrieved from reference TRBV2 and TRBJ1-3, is EPEVTQTPSHQVTQMGQEVILRCVPISNHLYFYWYRQILGQKVEFLVSFYNNEISEKSEIFDDQFSVERPDGSNFTLKIRSTKLEDSAMYFCASSGAGRPNSGNTIYFGEGSWLTVV.

The CDR3 bases are TGTGCCAGCAGCTTCTTGGGACAGGGCCCTCCTAAGGCGGCTTTCTTT. As protein: CASSFLGQGPPKAAFF. The rearrangement uses TRBV7-9 and TRBJ1-1; TRBD1 matches 9 bases. Germline-derived CDR1 and CDR2 are SEHNR and FQNEAQ (reference sequence). This CDR3 comprises 16 residues. V lost 3 bases to trimming and J lost 11 bases; unmatched junction nucleotides: 16.

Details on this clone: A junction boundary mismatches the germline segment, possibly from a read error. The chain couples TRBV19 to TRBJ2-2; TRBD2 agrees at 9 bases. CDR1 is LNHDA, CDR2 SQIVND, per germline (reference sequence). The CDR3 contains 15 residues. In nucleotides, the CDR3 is TGTGCCAGTAGTTATCTAGCGGGGAACAGCGGGGAGCTGTTTTTT. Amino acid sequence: CASSYLAGNSGELFF. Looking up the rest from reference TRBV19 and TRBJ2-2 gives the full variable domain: DGGITQSPKYLFRKEGQNVTLSCEQNLNHDAMYWYRQDPGQGLRLIYYSQIVNDFQKGDIAEGYSVSREKKESFPLTVTSAQKNPTAFYLCASSYLAGNSGELFFGEGSRLTVL.

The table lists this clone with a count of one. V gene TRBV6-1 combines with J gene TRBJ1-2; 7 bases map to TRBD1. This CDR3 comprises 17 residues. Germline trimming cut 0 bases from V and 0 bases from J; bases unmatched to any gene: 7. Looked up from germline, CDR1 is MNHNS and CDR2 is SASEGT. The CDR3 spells CASSEATPGTANYGYTF. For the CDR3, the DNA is TGTGCCAGCAGTGAAGCCACTCCCGGGACAGCTAACTATGGCTACACCTTC.

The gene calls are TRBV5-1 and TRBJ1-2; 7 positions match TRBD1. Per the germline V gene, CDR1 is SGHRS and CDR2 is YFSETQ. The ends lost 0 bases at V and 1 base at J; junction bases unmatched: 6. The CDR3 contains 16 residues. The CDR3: CASSLDVGTVNYGYTF. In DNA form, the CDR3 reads TGCGCCAGCAGCTTGGATGTCGGGACAGTTAACTATGGCTACACCTTC.

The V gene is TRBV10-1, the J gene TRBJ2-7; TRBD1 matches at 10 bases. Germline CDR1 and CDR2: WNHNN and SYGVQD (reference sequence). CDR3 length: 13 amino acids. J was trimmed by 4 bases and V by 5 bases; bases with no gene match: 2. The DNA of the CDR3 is TGCGCCAGCAGTTCGGGACAGGGGTACGAGCAGTACTTC. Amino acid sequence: CASSSGQGYEQYF.

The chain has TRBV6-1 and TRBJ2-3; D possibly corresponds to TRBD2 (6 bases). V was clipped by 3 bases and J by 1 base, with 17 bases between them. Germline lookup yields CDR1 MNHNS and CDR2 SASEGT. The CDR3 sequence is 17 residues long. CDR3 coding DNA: TGTGCCAGCAGTGAGGAGGGTTCCCTACCTCGCACAGATACGCAGTATTTT. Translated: CASSEEGSLPRTDTQYF.

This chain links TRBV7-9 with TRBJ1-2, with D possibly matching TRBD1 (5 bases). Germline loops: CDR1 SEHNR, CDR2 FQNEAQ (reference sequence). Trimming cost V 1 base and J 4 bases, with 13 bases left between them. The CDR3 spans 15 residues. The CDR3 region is CASSLGRRDGYGYTF. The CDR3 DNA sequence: TGTGCCAGCAGCTTAGGTAGGCGGGACGGCTATGGCTACACCTTC. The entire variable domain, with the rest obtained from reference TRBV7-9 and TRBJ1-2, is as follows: DTGVSQNPRHKITKRGQNVTFRCDPISEHNRLYWYRQTLGQGPEFLTYFQNEAQLEKSRLLSDRFSAERPKGSFSTLEIQRTEQGDSAMYLCASSLGRRDGYGYTFGSGTRLTVV.

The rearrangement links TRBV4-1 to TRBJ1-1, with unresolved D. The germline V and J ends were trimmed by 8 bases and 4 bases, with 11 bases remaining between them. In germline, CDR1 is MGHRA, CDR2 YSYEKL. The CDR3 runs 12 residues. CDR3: CASRNPRTEAFF. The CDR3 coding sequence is TGCGCCAGCCGCAACCCTCGCACTGAAGCTTTCTTT.

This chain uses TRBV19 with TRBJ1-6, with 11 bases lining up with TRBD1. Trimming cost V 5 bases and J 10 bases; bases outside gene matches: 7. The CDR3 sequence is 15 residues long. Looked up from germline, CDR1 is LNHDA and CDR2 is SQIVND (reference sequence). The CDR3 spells CASSPRTGGISPLHF. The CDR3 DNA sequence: TGTGCCAGTAGTCCTCGGACAGGGGGCATATCACCCCTCCACTTT.

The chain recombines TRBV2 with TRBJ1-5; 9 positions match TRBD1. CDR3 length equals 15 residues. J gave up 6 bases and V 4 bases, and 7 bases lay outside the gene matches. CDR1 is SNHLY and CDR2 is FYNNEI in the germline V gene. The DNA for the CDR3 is TGTGCCAGCAGTGCACAGGGGGCGGTGGGTCAGCCCCAGCATTTT. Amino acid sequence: CASSAQGAVGQPQHF. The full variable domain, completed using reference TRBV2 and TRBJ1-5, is EPEVTQTPSHQVTQMGQEVILRCVPISNHLYFYWYRQILGQKVEFLVSFYNNEISEKSEIFDDQFSVERPDGSNFTLKIRSTKLEDSAMYFCASSAQGAVGQPQHFGDGTRLSIL.

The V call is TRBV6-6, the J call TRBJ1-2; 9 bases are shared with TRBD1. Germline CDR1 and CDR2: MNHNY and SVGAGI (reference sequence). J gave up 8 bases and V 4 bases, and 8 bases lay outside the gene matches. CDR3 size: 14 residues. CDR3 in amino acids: CASSSTGQGRGYTF. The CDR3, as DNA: TGTGCCAGCAGTTCTACGGGACAGGGAAGAGGCTACACCTTC.

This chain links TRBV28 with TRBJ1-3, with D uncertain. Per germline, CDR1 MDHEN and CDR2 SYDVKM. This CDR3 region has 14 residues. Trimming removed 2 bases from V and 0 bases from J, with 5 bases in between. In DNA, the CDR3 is TGTGCCAGCAGTTTACCGAGCTCTGGAAACACCATATATTTT. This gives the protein CASSLPSSGNTIYF.

The CDR3 nucleotides are TGTGCCAGCAGCTTATATGGGACTCAAGGGAACACCGGGGAGCTGTTTTTT. This translates into CASSLYGTQGNTGELFF. This chain joins TRBV13 and TRBJ2-2; a possible D gene is TRBD2 (6 bases). Germline assignment: CDR1 PRHDT and CDR2 FYEKMQ (reference sequence). Between the trimmed V and J ends, which lost 2 bases and 1 base, there was a span of 14 bases. The CDR3 totals 17 residues.

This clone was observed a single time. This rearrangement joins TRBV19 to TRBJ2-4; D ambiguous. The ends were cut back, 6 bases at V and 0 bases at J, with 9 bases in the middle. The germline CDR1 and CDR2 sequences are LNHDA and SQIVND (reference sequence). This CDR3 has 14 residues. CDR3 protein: CASSSWEAKNIQYF. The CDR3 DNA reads TGTGCCAGTAGCTCTTGGGAAGCCAAAAACATTCAGTACTTC.

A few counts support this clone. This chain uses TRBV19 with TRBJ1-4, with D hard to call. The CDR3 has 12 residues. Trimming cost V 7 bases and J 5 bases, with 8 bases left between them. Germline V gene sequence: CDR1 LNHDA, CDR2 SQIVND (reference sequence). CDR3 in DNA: TGTGCCAGTAACGCTAGAAATGAAAAACTGTTTTTT. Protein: CASNARNEKLFF.

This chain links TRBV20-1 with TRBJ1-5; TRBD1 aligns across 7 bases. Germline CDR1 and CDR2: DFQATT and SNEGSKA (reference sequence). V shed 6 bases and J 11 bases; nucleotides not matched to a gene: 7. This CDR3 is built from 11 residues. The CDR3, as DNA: TGCAGTGCGGGACAGTCTAGGGCCCAGCATTTT. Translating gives CSAGQSRAQHF.

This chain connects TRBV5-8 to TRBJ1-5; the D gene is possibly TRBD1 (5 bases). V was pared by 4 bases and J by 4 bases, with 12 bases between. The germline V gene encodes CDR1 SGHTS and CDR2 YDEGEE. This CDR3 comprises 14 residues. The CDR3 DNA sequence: TGTGCCAGCAGCAGGGGACTTTCTAATCAGCCCCAGCATTTT. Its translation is CASSRGLSNQPQHF. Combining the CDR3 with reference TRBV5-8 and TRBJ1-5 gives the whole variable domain EAGVTQSPTHLIKTRGQQATLRCSPISGHTSVYWYQQALGLGLQFLLWYDEGEERNRGNFPPRFSGRQFPNYSSELNVNALELEDSALYLCASSRGLSNQPQHFGDGTRLSIL.